One T cell receptor (beta chain) is described in this entry. Its antigen is not known. The data stem from a study of blood T cells in healthy people across ages. It was with a sample-barcoded 5' primer and a J-beta primer mix that a second PCR of roughly 7 to 12 cycles was run. TCRdb passed the 5' RACE reads through MiXCR, listing each CDR3 protein once. The table records 1.5 million to 2 million distinct CDR3 sequences, 25% to 30% of them present only once. The CDR3 covers 14 residues. Germline lookup yields CDR1 MDHEN and CDR2 SYDVKM. Germline trimming cut 6 bases from V and 1 base from J; bases unmatched to any gene: 4. There were healthy Caucasian individuals from Russia, aged roughly 6 to 95, serving as donors. Study observations and caveats: Older age coincided with a roughly linear decline in TCR beta diversity per million T cells.

V is TRBV28 and J is TRBJ1-1; 8 bases line up with TRBD1. The sample was blood. The TCR originated in a woman aged 30 to 39 in good health. The CDR3 loop reads CASSGTGSNTEAFF. As DNA, the CDR3 is TGTGCCAGCAGCGGGACAGGTTCGAACACTGAAGCTTTCTTT.